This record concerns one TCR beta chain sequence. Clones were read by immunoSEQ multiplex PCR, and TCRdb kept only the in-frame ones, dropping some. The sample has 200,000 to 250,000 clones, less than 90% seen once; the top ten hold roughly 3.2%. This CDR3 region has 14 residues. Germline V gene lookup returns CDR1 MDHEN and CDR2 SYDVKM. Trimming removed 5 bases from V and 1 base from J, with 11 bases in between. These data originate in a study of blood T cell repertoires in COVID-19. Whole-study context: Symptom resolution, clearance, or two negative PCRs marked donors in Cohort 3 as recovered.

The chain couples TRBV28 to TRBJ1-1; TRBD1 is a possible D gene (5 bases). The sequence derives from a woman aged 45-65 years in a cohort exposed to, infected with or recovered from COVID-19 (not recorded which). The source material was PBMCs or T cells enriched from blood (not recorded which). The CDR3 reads CASSLSGGNTEAFF. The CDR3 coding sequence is TGTGCCAGCAGTCTCTCCGGGGGGAACACTGAAGCTTTCTTT.